This TCR beta chain is from a study of naive and memory T cell subsets. A UMI-containing oligonucleotide was joined by 3' ligation to the TCR cDNA template. RNA was extracted from 2 to 3 ml of whole blood of healthy adults. Cells were not sorted; total RNA input targeted roughly 1 to 1,100 ng. Study-wide points: The RNA method is potentially sensitive to activation and differentiation changes.

Four PCR rounds used nested alpha and beta constant region primers plus the SP2 primer. TCRdb independently ran MiXCR on the 5' RACE reads; one entry per CDR3 protein. The profile shows about 48,000 distinct CDR3 sequences, 4% to 5% of them singletons. This clonotype was found many times. Its antigen remains unidentified. V dropped 0 bases and J dropped 6; count of bases not matched to a gene: 0. Germline V gene sequence: CDR1 MNHEY, CDR2 SVGEGT. This CDR3 is built from 13 residues. This sequence joins TRBV6-2 or TRBV6-3 and TRBJ2-7; 9 bases fit TRBD2. This TCR derives from a female donor in good health. CDR3 in amino acids: CASSYSTSGEQYF. CDR3 coding DNA: TGTGCCAGCAGTTACTCGACTAGCGGCGAGCAGTACTTC.